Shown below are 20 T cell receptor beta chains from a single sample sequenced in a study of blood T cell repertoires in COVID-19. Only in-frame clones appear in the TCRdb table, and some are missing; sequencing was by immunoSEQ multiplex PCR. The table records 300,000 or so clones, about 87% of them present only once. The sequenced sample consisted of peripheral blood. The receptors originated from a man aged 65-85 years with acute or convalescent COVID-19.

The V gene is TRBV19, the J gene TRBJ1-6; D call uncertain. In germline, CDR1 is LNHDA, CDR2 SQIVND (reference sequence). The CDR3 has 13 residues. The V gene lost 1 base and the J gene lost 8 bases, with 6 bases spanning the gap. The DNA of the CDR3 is TGTGCCAGTAGTATAGGTTTCGATTCACCCCTCCACTTT. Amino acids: CASSIGFDSPLHF.

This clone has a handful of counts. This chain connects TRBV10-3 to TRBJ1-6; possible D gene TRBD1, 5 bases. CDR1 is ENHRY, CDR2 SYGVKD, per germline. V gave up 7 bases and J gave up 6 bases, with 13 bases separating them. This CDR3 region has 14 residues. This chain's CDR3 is CAIKEGQSNSPLHF. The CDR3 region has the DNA TGTGCCATCAAGGAGGGGCAGAGTAATTCACCCCTCCACTTT.

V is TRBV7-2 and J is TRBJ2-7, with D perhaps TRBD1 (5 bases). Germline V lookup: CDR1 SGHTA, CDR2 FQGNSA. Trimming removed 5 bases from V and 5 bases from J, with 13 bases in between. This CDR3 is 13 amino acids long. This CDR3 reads CASSEQGRHEQYF. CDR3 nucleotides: TGTGCCAGCAGCGAGCAGGGTCGACACGAGCAGTACTTC.

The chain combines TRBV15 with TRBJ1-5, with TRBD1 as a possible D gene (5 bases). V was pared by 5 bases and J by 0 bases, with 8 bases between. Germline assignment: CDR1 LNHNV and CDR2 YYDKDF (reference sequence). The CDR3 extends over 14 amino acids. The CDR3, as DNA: TGTGCCACCAGCTCAGGGATTAGCAATCAGCCCCAGCATTTT. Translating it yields CATSSGISNQPQHF.

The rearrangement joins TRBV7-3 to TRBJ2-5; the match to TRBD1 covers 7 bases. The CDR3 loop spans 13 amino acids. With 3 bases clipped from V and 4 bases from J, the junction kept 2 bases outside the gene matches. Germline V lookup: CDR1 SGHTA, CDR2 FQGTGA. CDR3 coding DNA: TGTGCCAGCAGCTTTGACAGGGCAGAGACCCAGTACTTC. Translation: CASSFDRAETQYF.

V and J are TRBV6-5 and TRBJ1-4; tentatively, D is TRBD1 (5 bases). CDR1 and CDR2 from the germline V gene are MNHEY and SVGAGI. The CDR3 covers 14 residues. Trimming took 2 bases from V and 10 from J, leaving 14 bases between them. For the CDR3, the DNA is TGTGCCAGCAGTTACGGCGGCAGGGCTGGAAAACTGTTTTTT. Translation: CASSYGGRAGKLFF.

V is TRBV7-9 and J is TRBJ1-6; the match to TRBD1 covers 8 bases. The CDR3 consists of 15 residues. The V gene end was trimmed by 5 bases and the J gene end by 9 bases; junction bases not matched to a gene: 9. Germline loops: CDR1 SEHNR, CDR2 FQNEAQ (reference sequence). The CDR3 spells CASSKSGTGGSPLHF. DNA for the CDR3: TGTGCCAGCAGCAAATCCGGGACAGGCGGTTCACCCCTCCACTTT. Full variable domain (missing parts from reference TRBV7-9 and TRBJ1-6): DTGVSQNPRHKITKRGQNVTFRCDPISEHNRLYWYRQTLGQGPEFLTYFQNEAQLEKSRLLSDRFSAERPKGSFSTLEIQRTEQGDSAMYLCASSKSGTGGSPLHFGNGTRLTVT.

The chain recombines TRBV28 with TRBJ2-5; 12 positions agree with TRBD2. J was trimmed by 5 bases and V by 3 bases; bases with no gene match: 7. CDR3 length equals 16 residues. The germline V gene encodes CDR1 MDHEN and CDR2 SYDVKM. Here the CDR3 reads CASSFRASGGAETQYF. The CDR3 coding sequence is TGTGCCAGCAGTTTTAGGGCTAGCGGGGGGGCTGAGACCCAGTACTTC.

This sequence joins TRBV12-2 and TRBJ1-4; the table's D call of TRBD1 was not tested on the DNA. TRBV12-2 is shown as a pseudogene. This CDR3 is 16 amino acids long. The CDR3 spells CASRLAKSGFNEKLFF. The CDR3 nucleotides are TGTGCAAGTCGCTTAGCAAAGTCAGGGTTTAATGAAAAACTGTTTTTT.

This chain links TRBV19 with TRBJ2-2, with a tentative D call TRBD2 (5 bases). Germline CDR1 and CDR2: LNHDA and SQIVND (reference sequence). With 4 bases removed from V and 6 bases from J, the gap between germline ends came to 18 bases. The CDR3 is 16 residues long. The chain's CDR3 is CASSTKGGGPAGELFF. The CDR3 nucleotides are TGTGCCAGTAGTACTAAGGGTGGAGGTCCGGCCGGGGAGCTGTTTTTT.

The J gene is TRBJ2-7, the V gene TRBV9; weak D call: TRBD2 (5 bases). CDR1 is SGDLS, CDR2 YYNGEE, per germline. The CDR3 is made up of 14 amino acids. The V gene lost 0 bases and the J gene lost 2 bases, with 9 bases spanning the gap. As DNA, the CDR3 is TGTGCCAGCAGCGTAGAACAGACTACCTACGAGCAGTACTTC. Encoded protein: CASSVEQTTYEQYF.

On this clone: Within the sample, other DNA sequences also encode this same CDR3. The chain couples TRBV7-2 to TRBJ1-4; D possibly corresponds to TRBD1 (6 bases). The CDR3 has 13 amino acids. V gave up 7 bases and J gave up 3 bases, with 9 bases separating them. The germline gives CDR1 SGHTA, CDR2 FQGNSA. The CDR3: CASKGGANEKLFF. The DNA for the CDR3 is TGTGCCAGCAAAGGGGGGGCTAATGAAAAACTGTTTTTT.

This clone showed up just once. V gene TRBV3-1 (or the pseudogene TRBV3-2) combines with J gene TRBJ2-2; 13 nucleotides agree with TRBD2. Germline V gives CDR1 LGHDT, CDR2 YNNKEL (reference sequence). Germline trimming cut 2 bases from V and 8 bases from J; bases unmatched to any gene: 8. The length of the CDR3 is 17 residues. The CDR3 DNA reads TGTGCCAGCAGCCAATCTAGGACTAGCGGGAGTCGGGGGGAGCTGTTTTTT. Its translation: CASSQSRTSGSRGELFF.

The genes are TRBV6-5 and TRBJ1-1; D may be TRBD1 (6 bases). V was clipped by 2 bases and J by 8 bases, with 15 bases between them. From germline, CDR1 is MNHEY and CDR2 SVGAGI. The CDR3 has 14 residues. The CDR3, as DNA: TGTGCCAGCAGTTACGATGGACAGACACCAGAAGCTTTCTTT. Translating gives CASSYDGQTPEAFF.

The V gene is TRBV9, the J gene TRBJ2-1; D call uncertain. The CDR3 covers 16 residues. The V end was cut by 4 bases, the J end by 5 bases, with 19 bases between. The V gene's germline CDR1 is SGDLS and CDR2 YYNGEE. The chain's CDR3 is CASSLHRSPLDNEQFF. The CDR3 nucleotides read TGTGCCAGCAGCCTTCATAGATCCCCCCTTGACAATGAGCAGTTCTTC.

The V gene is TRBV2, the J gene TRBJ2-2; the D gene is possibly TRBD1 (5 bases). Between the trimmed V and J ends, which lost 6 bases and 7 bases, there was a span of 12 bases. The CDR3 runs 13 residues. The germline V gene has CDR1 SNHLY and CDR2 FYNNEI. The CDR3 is CASSGARVGELFF. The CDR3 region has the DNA TGTGCCAGCAGCGGAGCCAGGGTCGGGGAGCTGTTTTTT.

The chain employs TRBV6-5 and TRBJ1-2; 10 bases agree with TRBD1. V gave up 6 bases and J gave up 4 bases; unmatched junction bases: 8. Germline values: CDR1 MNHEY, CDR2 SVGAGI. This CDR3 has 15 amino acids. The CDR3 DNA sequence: TGTGCCAGCAGGGCCGGGACAGGGGCCTTCTATGGCTACACCTTC. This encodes CASRAGTGAFYGYTF.

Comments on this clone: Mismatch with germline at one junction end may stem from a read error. CDR3 nucleotide sequence: TGTGCCAGCACCTTGGGCCCCAGGGGAACTAATGAAAAACTGTTTTTT. This encodes CASTLGPRGTNEKLFF. The V and J genes are TRBV5-5 and TRBJ1-4; TRBD1 might be the D (6 bases). Germline V gene sequence: CDR1 SGHKS, CDR2 YYEKEE (reference sequence). This CDR3 comprises 16 residues.

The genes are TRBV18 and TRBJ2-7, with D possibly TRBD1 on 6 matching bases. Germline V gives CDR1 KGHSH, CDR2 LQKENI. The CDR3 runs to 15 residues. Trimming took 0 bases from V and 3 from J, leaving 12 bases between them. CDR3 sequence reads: CASSPPTGLNYEQYF. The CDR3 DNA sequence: TGTGCCAGCTCACCACCAACAGGGTTAAACTACGAGCAGTACTTC.

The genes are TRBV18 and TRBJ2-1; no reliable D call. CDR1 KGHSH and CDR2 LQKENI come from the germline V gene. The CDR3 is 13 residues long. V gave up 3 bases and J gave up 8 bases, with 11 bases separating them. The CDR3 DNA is TGTGCCAGCTCACCCCCCGGGTCCGATGAGCAGTTCTTC. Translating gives CASSPPGSDEQFF.